This T cell receptor beta chain was captured in a study of blood T cell repertoires in COVID-19. On the study more broadly: From the United States, Italy and Spain came samples of acute and convalescent COVID-19. T cells, B-cell-depleted T cells, or PBMCs provided the cDNA or gDNA that served as material.

Authors' methods: Quantification of nucleated cells was approximated via reference gene primer amplification. Libraries were prepared by immunoSEQ multiplex PCR; TCRdb keeps only in-frame clonotypes and omits some of them. The V and J calls and clone size are taken from that table; D and trimming were inferred from the DNA. Of around 110,000 clones listed, about nine tenths were seen once; the top ten hold 4% to 5.5%. CDR1 is LNHDA, CDR2 SQIVND, per germline (reference sequence). Losses at the gene ends were 6 bases for V and 3 bases for J; bases not matched to a gene: 11. The CDR3 has 16 residues. The clonotype originates from a man in his forties with acute or convalescent COVID-19. The chain is built from TRBV19 and TRBJ2-3, with 8 bases identical to TRBD2. The material sequenced was peripheral blood. The CDR3 reads CASRFTGTRRTDTQYF. In DNA, the CDR3 is TGTGCCAGTAGATTCACCGGGACTAGAAGAACAGATACGCAGTATTTT.